What follows is one TCR beta chain and its context. The entry originates in a study of blood T cells in healthy people across ages. Study at large: Template switching captured about one barcoded beta molecule per two T cells.

A sample-barcoded 5' primer and a J-beta primer mix were used in a second PCR of roughly 6 to 11 cycles. No fewer than 2.5 million CDR3-containing paired-end reads came from each sample. In TCRdb, the 5' RACE reads were re-called with MiXCR into one record per CDR3 protein. The profile shows about 560,000 distinct CDR3 sequences, about a quarter of them singletons. The CDR3 contains 12 residues. Germline V lookup: CDR1 SGHRS, CDR2 YFSETQ. Deletions cut 6 bases from V and 7 bases from J, with 10 bases between. The same specimen was also included in a second study, on T cells of mothers and their children.

The sequencing input was blood. The sequence was obtained from a boy between 2 and 15 years old in good health. The chain carries TRBV5-1 and TRBJ1-4, with a possible D match to TRBD1 (5 bases). The CDR3 coding sequence is TGCGCCAGCATGGGACCGGGTGAAAAACTGTTTTTT. As protein: CASMGPGEKLFF.